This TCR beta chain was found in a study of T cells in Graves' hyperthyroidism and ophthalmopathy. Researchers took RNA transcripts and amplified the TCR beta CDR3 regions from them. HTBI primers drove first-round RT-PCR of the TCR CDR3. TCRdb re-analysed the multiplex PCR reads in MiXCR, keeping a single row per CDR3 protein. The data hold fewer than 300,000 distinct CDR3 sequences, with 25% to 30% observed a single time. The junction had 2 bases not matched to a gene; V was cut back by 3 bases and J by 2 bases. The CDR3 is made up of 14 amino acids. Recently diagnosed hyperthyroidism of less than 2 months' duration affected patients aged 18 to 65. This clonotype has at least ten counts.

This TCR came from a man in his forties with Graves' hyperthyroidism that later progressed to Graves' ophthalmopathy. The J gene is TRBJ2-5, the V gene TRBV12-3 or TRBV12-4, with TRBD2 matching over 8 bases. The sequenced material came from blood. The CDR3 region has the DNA TGTGCCAGCAGTTTCGTAGCGGGACAAGAGACCCAGTACTTC. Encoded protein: CASSFVAGQETQYF.